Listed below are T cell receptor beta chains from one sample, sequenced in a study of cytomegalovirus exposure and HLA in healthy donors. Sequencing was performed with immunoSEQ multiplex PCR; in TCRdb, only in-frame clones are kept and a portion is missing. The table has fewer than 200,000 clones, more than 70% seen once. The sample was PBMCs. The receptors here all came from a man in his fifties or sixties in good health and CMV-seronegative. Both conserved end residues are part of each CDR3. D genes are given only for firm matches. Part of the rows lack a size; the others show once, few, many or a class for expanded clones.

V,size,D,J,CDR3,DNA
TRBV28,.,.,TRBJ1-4,CASTGPVNEKLFF,TGTGCCAGCACAGGGCCCGTGAATGAAAAACTGTTTTTT
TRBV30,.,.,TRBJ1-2,CAWSLRQGTDGYTF,TGTGCCTGGAGTTTAAGGCAGGGAACGGATGGCTACACCTTC
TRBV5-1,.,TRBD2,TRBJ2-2,CASSLWTSLPGELFF,TGCGCCAGCAGCTTGTGGACTAGCCTCCCCGGGGAGCTGTTTTTT
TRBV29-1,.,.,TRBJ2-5,CSRHDPPQYF,TGCAGTCGACACGATCCCCCCCAGTACTTC
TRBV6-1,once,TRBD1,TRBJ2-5,CASNPGTVETQYF,TGTGCCAGCAACCCCGGGACAGTTGAGACCCAGTACTTC
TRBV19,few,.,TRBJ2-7,CASSLGILGLYEQYF,TGTGCCAGTAGCCTCGGAATCCTGGGCCTCTACGAGCAGTACTTC
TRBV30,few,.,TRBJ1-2,CAWSVARGANGYTF,TGTGCCTGGAGTGTAGCGCGGGGGGCGAATGGCTACACCTTC
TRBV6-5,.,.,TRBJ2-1,CASSYGGAGYNEQFF,TGTGCCAGCAGTTACGGCGGGGCGGGATACAATGAGCAGTTCTTC
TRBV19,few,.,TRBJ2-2,CASSLQLNTGELFF,TGTGCCAGTAGTTTGCAGTTGAACACCGGGGAGCTGTTTTTT
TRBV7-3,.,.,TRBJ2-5,CASSLGAAGTVTQYF,TGTGCCAGCAGCCTCGGTGCAGCGGGCACGGTGACCCAGTACTTC
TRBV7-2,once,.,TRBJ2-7,CASSSSGGLGAYEQYF,TGTGCCAGCAGCTCCTCCGGCGGCTTAGGGGCCTACGAGCAGTACTTC
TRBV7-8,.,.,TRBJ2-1,CASTLREVSYNEQFF,TGTGCCAGCACCCTGAGGGAGGTCTCCTACAATGAGCAGTTCTTC
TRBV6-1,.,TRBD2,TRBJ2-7,CASSTETSGDIEQYF,TGTGCCAGCAGTACTGAGACTAGCGGGGACATCGAGCAGTACTTC
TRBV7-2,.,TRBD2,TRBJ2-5,CASSPRPRGGQETQYF,TGTGCCAGCAGCCCTCGTCCGCGCGGGGGCCAAGAGACCCAGTACTTC
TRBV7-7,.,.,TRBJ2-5,CASSLGPQETQYF,TGTGCCAGCAGCTTAGGGCCTCAAGAGACCCAGTACTTC
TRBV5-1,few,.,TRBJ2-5,CASRDGGETQYF,TGCGCCAGCAGGGATGGGGGGGAGACCCAGTACTTC
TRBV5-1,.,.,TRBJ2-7,CASSHGTGTSYEQYF,TGCGCCAGCAGTCACGGAACAGGTACTTCCTACGAGCAGTACTTC
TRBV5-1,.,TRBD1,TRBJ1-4,CASSLGATGEGEKLFF,TGCGCCAGCAGCTTGGGAGCGACAGGGGAGGGTGAAAAACTGTTTTTT
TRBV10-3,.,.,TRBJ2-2,CASGRLENTGELFF,TGTGCCTCGGGGAGACTTGAGAACACCGGGGAGCTGTTTTTT
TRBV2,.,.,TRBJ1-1,CASMEIMNTEAFF,TGTGCCAGCATGGAGATCATGAACACTGAAGCTTTCTTT
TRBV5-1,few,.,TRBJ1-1,CASSLDDRGRAFF,TGCGCCAGCAGCTTGGATGACCGGGGGAGGGCTTTCTTT
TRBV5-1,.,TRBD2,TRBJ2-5,CASSFGTSGRSETQYF,TGCGCCAGCAGCTTTGGGACTAGCGGGAGATCTGAGACCCAGTACTTC
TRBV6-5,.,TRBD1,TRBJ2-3,CASSLTGGRGIDTQYF,TGTGCCAGCAGTTTAACAGGGGGCAGAGGGATAGATACGCAGTATTTT
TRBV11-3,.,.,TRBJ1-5,CASSSPHRVYQPQHF,TGTGCCAGCAGTTCTCCTCACAGGGTTTATCAGCCCCAGCATTTT
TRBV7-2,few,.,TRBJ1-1,CASSGPGTEAFF,TGTGCCAGCAGCGGGCCCGGCACTGAAGCTTTCTTT
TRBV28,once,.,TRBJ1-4,CASSKRAREKLFF,TGTGCCAGCAGTAAGCGGGCTAGGGAAAAACTGTTTTTT
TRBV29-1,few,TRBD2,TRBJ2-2,CSARAGGRTGELFF,TGCAGCGCAAGAGCGGGAGGGAGGACCGGGGAGCTGTTTTTT
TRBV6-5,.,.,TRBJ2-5,CASSYSDTLGQETQYF,TGTGCCAGCAGTTACTCGGACACCTTGGGTCAAGAGACCCAGTACTTC
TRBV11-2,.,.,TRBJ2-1,CASSGPTGLVNEQFF,TGTGCCAGCAGCGGCCCAACAGGGCTCGTGAATGAGCAGTTCTTC
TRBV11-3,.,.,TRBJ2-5,CASSRGETQYF,TGTGCCAGCAGCCGAGGGGAGACCCAGTACTTC
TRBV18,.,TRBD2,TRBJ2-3,CASSPPITRLAETDTQYF,TGTGCCAGCTCACCTCCCATAACGAGACTAGCGGAAACAGATACGCAGTATTTT
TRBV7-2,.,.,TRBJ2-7,CASSDPSSYEQYF,TGTGCCAGCAGCGATCCCAGCTCCTACGAGCAGTACTTC
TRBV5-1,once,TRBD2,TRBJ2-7,CASRGGLAGAYEQYF,TGCGCCAGCAGAGGAGGGCTAGCGGGGGCCTACGAGCAGTACTTC
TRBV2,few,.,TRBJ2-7,CASSQPGTWGAEQYF,TGTGCCAGCAGCCAACCCGGGACATGGGGTGCCGAGCAGTACTTC
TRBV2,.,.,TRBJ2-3,CAIGGLDGYTDTQYF,TGTGCCATCGGGGGTTTGGACGGGTACACAGATACGCAGTATTTT
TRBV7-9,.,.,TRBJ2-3,CASSFDSRPDTQYF,TGTGCCAGCAGCTTTGACTCTCGCCCAGATACGCAGTATTTT
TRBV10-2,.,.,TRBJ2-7,CASSASTYEQYF,TGCGCCAGCAGTGCGTCTACCTACGAGCAGTACTTC
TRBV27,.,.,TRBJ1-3,CASSLRGLSGNTIYF,TGTGCCAGCAGTTTACGGGGTCTCTCTGGAAACACCATATATTTT
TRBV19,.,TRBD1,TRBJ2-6,CTSSAHTGTGNSGANVLTF,TGTACCAGTAGTGCACATACCGGGACAGGCAACTCTGGGGCCAACGTCCTGACTTTC
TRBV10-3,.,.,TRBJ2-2,CAIRATDLTGELFF,TGTGCCATCAGGGCCACAGACCTCACCGGGGAGCTGTTTTTT
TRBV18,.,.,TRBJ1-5,CASSSGNSNQPQHF,TGTGCCAGCTCATCAGGGAATAGCAATCAGCCCCAGCATTTT
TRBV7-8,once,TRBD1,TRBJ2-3,CASSTGGPAPRTDTQYF,TGTGCCAGCAGCACAGGGGGGCCTGCCCCCAGGACAGATACGCAGTATTTT
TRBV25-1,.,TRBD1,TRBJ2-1,CASRPGQGPDEQFF,TGTGCCAGCAGGCCAGGACAGGGTCCGGATGAGCAGTTCTTC